Included here is one T cell receptor (beta chain) sequence, with context. These data belong to a study of blood T cell repertoires in COVID-19. V was pared by 5 bases and J by 3 bases, with 17 bases between. Germline assignment: CDR1 MDHEN and CDR2 SYDVKM. The CDR3 is made up of 16 amino acids. Measured with immunoSEQ multiplex PCR; TCRdb has only the in-frame clones, and not every one. The table includes over 200,000 clones, about 92% detected once. This chain connects TRBV28 to TRBJ2-4; tentatively, D is TRBD1 (6 bases). The sample was peripheral blood. This clonotype was obtained from a man aged 30 to 45 with acute or convalescent COVID-19. CDR3 region: CASSPLGAGDKNIQYF. CDR3 in DNA: TGTGCCAGCAGTCCCCTGGGGGCAGGGGACAAAAACATTCAGTACTTC.